This T cell receptor (beta chain) is drawn from a study of vaccination effects on CD4 cells after COVID-19. Germline V gene data show CDR1 as SNHLY and CDR2 as FYNNEI. The CDR3 extends over 14 amino acids. With 5 bases removed from V and 4 bases from J, the gap between germline ends came to 14 bases. This clone was picked up a small number of times. Its matching antigen is unknown. Viral peptide pools were used in the ViraFEST assay to expand antigen-specific CD4+ T cells, and sequencing came afterward. The authors isolated CD4+ T cells after roughly 10 days of culture. The person had PCR-confirmed SARS-CoV-2 infection between March and December 2020. Assay: immunoSEQ multiplex PCR; the TCRdb copy retains only in-frame clones and omits some. The data hold more than 35,000 clones, with roughly four fifths observed a single time.

This chain joins TRBV2 and TRBJ1-2; D may be TRBD1 (5 bases). Specimen: CD4+ T cells from PBMCs cultured with a peptide pool, collected before COVID-19 vaccination. The receptor comes from a human donor who had a prior SARS-CoV-2 infection. CDR3 in DNA: TGTGCCAGCAGTTCCCAGACAGATCTCTATGGCTACACCTTC. Residues: CASSSQTDLYGYTF.